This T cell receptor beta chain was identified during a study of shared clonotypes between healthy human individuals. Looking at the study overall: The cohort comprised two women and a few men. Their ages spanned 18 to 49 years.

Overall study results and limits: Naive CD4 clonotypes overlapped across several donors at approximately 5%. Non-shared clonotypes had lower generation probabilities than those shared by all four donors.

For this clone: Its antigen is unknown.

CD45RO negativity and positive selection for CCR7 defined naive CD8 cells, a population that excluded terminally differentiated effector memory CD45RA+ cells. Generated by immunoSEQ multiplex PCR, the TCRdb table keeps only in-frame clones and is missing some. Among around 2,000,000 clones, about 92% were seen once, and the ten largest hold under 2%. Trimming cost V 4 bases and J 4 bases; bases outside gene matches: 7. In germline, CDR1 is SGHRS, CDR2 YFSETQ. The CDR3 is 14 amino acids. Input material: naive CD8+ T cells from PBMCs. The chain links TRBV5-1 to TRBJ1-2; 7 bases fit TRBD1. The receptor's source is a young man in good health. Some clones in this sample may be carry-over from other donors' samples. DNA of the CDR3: TGCGCCAGCAGCCCCGCGGACAGGCCCTATGGCTACACCTTC. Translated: CASSPADRPYGYTF.